One and the same sample provided the 11 T cell receptor beta chains below, sequenced in a study of naive and memory T cell subsets. A UMI-containing oligonucleotide was joined by 3' ligation to the TCR cDNA template. The SP2 primer and nested alpha and beta constant region primers amplified ligated cDNA in four rounds. One entry per CDR3 protein results from TCRdb running MiXCR on the 5' RACE reads. The sample lists more than 50,000 distinct CDR3 sequences; about 7% were seen once. The receptors originated from a male donor in good health.

The chain carries TRBV5-6 and TRBJ2-1; 8 bases are shared with TRBD2. The CDR3 runs to 14 residues. CDR1 is SGHDT, CDR2 YYEEEE, per germline. V shed 5 bases and J 8 bases; nucleotides not matched to a gene: 9. The CDR3 coding sequence is TGTGCCAGCAGTCCCGGGACTAGGGTATATGAGCAGTTCTTC. Residues: CASSPGTRVYEQFF.

CDR3 in amino acids: CASSFLAASTDTQYF. The CDR3 DNA is TGTGCCAGTAGTTTTTTGGCTGCTAGCACAGATACGCAGTATTTT. The rearrangement joins TRBV19 to TRBJ2-3; the D is unclear. V lost 5 bases and J 0 bases, leaving 12 bases between the germline ends. Germline CDR1 is LNHDA and CDR2 is SQIVND (reference sequence). The CDR3 runs to 15 residues.

This clonotype was seen many times. V is TRBV19 and J is TRBJ1-1, with D possibly TRBD1 on 5 matching bases. V lost 5 bases to trimming and J lost 3 bases, with 10 bases between them. The CDR3 loop spans 13 amino acids. Germline CDR1 LNHDA, CDR2 SQIVND (reference sequence). CDR3 nucleotides: TGTGCCAGTAGTTTCCGGGACTACACTGAAGCTTTCTTT. Protein product: CASSFRDYTEAFF.

CDR3 bases: TGTGCCAGCACCAGGGGCGGGAACACTGAAGCTTTCTTT. Protein sequence: CASTRGGNTEAFF. This chain links TRBV16 with TRBJ1-1; possibly TRBD1 for D (6 bases). The CDR3 is 13 amino acids. Trimming pared 7 bases from V and 1 base from J, leaving 10 bases between. Germline V gives CDR1 KGHSY, CDR2 FQNENV.

This clonotype was seen only once. A much larger clone differs by one base, so this may be a read error. The chain couples TRBV7-9 to TRBJ2-5; D is unresolved. V was cut by 1 base and J by 2 bases, with 8 bases left in between. Per the germline V gene, CDR1 is SEHNR and CDR2 is FQNEAQ (reference sequence). This CDR3 region has 14 residues. DNA of the CDR3: TGTGCCAGCAGCTTAGTCAGAGCGCAAGAGACCCAGTACTTC. Protein: CASSLVRAQETQYF.

This clonotype was detected only a few times. The genes are TRBV20-1 and TRBJ2-3; D possibly matches TRBD1 or TRBD2 (5 bases each). Trimming stripped 6 bases from V and 2 bases from J, with 15 bases between. Germline V gives CDR1 DFQATT, CDR2 SNEGSKA (reference sequence). The length of the CDR3 is 14 residues. CDR3 sequence reads: CSAHHGANTDTQYF. CDR3 bases: TGCAGTGCCCACCACGGGGCGAACACAGATACGCAGTATTTT.

This clonotype was counted ten times or more. The CDR3 loop reads CSVHPGAGANVLTF. CDR3 DNA sequence: TGCAGCGTACACCCGGGGGCTGGGGCCAACGTCCTGACTTTC. The rearrangement links TRBV29-1 to TRBJ2-6, with a tentative D call TRBD2 (6 bases). CDR1 and CDR2 (germline): SQVTM, ANQGSEA. This CDR3 comprises 14 residues. V was shortened by 6 bases and J by 2 bases, with 11 bases between the two germline ends.

The sample holds a few counts of this clonotype. The chain is built from TRBV7-2 and TRBJ2-2; D might be TRBD2 (6 bases). Germline values: CDR1 SGHTA, CDR2 FQGNSA. CDR3 length: 14 residues. The V end lost 5 bases, the J end lost 6 bases, and 13 bases lay between the germline ends. The CDR3 nucleotides are TGTGCCAGCAGCCCGATAGCGGAGGCCGGGGAGCTGTTTTTT. Its protein product is CASSPIAEAGELFF.

This clonotype was counted many times. The chain joins TRBV6-6 to TRBJ1-6; the match to TRBD1 covers 8 bases. Germline CDR1 and CDR2: MNHNY and SVGAGI (reference sequence). The ends lost 5 bases at V and 2 bases at J; junction bases unmatched: 8. This CDR3 region has 17 residues. The CDR3 DNA sequence: TGTGCCAGCAGTCAAATCGGACAGGGACCCTATAATTCACCCCTCCACTTT. Its protein is CASSQIGQGPYNSPLHF.

This clonotype was picked up a small number of times. This chain links TRBV12-3 or TRBV12-4 with TRBJ1-6, with 9 positions matching TRBD1. There are 16 residues in the CDR3. The ends lost 6 bases at V and 5 bases at J; junction bases unmatched: 8. The CDR3 sequence: CASRITGTGNNSPLHF. CDR3 coding DNA: TGTGCCAGCAGAATAACAGGGACAGGGAATAATTCACCCCTCCACTTT.

This clonotype was seen many times. The CDR3 loop reads CASSPLSTGPQNYGYTF. CDR3 nucleotide sequence: TGTGCCAGCAGCCCACTTTCTACAGGGCCTCAAAACTATGGCTACACCTTC. V usage is TRBV3-1 and J usage is TRBJ1-2, with a tentative D call TRBD1 (6 bases). The CDR3 covers 17 residues. Trimming pared 4 bases from V and 2 bases from J, leaving 20 bases between. The germline V gene has CDR1 LGHDT and CDR2 YNNKEL (reference sequence).